This TCR beta chain emerged from a study of radiation and T cells in renal cell carcinoma. Turning to the study itself: Nephrectomy followed 15 Gy stereotactic body radiation by 4 weeks. Regarding the study as a whole: From baseline, blood top tumor clonotypes peaked at 2 weeks post-radiation.

As concerns this clone: Its antigen is currently unknown.

As for time point: blood 2 weeks post-SBRT. Indicated treatment: 15 Gy SBRT to primary tumor, nephrectomy 4 weeks later. Serial blood draws occurred at baseline and 2 and 4 weeks post-SBRT. Libraries were prepared by immunoSEQ multiplex PCR; TCRdb keeps only in-frame clonotypes and omits some of them. The data contain about 60,000 clones, roughly four fifths of them singletons. This specimen consisted of blood, obtained from a patient whose treatment included radiotherapy and nephrectomy. This sequence was found in a man aged 60-69 years with renal cell carcinoma.

CDR3 amino acids: CASSFGTGGSEQYF. The CDR3 bases are TGCGCCAGCAGCTTCGGGACAGGGGGCAGTGAGCAGTACTTC. The chain recombines TRBV5-1 with TRBJ2-7; 12 nucleotides line up with TRBD1. Trimming at V came to 2 bases and at J to 7 bases, leaving 4 bases not matched to a gene. This CDR3 region has 14 residues. The germline CDR1 and CDR2 sequences are SGHRS and YFSETQ.